This is a list of T cell receptor beta chains from one sample in a study of OX40 agonist ivuxolimab in advanced cancers. Generated by immunoSEQ multiplex PCR, the TCRdb table keeps only in-frame clones and is missing some. In the table there are 90,000 to 150,000 clones, approximately 90% of which are singletons. The input for sequencing was CD4+ or CD8+ T cells sorted from blood, taken in a trial of the OX40 agonist ivuxolimab. Receptor source: an adult with an advanced solid tumor such as melanoma, head and neck, liver or kidney cancer. The CDR3 runs from the conserved cysteine through the conserved F or W. Fields, in order: clone size, V gene, CDR3 protein. Size is omitted from some rows. Given values are once, few, many or a class for expanded clones.

once | TRBV9 | CASSVVGGALGANVLTF
- | TRBV28 | CASSFLRNTIYF
- | TRBV5-1 | CASSFVSGQLNSPLHF
few | TRBV5-1 | CASSGAGYNSPLHF
- | TRBV28 | CASRTGEGRYGYTF
- | TRBV6-5 | CASSYSSGRSRPQHF
- | TRBV15 | CATSIFRDNQQYF
- | TRBV2 | CASMGGYEQYF
- | TRBV28 | CASNPSLGQGFSPLHF
- | TRBV7-2 | CASSLVAGVFGELFF
- | TRBV9 | CASSPRGGADSGNTIYF
- | TRBV30 | CAWSGTGGYGYTF
- | TRBV11-2 | CASSLQGLHTEAFF
once | TRBV5-6 | CASSLWQKETQYF
once | TRBV5-1 | CASSLAGTRQETQYF
once | TRBV7-9 | CASSTLAYEQYF
- | TRBV7-9 | CASSPRDRGDGYTF
once | TRBV4-3 | CASSQDTGPETQYF
- | TRBV7-2 | CASSFNRGRGQPQHF
- | TRBV7-2 | CASSLSGRGVYNEQFF
- | TRBV7-9 | CASSDNRVTTEAFF